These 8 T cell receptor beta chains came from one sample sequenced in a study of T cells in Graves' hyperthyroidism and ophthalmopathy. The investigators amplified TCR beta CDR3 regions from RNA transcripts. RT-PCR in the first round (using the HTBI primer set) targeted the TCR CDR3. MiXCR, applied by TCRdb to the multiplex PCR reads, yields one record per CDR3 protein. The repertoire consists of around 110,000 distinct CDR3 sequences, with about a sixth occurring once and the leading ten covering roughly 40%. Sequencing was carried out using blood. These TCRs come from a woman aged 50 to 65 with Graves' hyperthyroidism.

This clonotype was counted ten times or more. For the CDR3, the DNA is TGTGCCAGCAGGGGGACGGGAGGGCCTACCTACAATGAGCAGTTCTTC. It translates to CASRGTGGPTYNEQFF. The chain combines TRBV27 with TRBJ2-1; 8 bases map to TRBD2. Germline V gene data show CDR1 as MNHEY and CDR2 as SMNVEV (reference sequence). The CDR3 extends over 16 amino acids. With V trimmed by 6 bases and J by 2 bases, 9 bases remained unmatched.

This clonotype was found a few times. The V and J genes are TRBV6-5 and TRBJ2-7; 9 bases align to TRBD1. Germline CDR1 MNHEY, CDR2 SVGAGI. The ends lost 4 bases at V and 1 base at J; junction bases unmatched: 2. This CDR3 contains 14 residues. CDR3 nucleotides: TGTGCCAGCAGTTCGGGACAGGGTTCCTACGAGCAGTACTTC. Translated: CASSSGQGSYEQYF.

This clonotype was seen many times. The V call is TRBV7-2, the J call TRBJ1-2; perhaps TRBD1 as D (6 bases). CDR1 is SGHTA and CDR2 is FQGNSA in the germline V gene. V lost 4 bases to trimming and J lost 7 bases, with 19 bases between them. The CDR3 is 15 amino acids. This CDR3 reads CASSSEPPTGSGYTF. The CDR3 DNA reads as TGTGCCAGCAGCTCAGAGCCCCCCACAGGGTCTGGCTACACCTTC.

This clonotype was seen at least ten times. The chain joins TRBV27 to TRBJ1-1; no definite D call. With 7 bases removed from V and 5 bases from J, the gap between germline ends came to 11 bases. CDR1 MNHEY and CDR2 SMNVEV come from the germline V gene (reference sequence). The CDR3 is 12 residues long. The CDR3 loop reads CASTSDWTEAFF. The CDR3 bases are TGTGCCAGCACTTCCGACTGGACTGAAGCTTTCTTT.

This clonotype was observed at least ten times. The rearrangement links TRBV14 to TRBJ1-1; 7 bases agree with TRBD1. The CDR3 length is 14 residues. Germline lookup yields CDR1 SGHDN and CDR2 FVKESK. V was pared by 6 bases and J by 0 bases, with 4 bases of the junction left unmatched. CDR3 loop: CASRPGGLNTEAFF. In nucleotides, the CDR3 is TGTGCCAGCAGGCCAGGGGGTTTGAACACTGAAGCTTTCTTT.

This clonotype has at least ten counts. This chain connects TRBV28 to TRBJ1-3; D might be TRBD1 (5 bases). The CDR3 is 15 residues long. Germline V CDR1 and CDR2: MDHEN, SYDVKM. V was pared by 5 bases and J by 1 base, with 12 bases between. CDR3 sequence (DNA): TGTGCCAGCAGTCCTCAACCAGGGTCTGGAAACACCATATATTTT. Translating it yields CASSPQPGSGNTIYF.

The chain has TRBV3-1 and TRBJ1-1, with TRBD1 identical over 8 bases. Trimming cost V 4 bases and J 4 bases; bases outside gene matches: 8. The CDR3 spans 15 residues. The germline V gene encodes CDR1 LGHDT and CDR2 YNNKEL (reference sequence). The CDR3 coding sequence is TGTGCCAGCAGCCGGACAGGGTCTGTAGGCACTGAAGCTTTCTTT. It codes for CASSRTGSVGTEAFF.

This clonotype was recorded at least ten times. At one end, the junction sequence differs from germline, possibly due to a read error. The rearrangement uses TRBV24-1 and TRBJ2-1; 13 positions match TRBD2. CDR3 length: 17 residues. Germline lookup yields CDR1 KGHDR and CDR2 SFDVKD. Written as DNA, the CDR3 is TGTGCCACCAGTGATTCCATAACTAGCGGGAGGGTCAATGAGCAGCTCTTC. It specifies CATSDSITSGRVNEQLF.